A selection of T cell receptor beta chains follows, all from one sample in a study of cytomegalovirus exposure and HLA in healthy donors. TCRdb keeps only in-frame clones here, not all; method: immunoSEQ multiplex PCR. Among about 110,000 clones listed, approximately 83% were seen once. Material: PBMCs. The receptors originated from a man aged 35 to 55 in good health and CMV-seronegative. The CDR3 runs from the conserved cysteine through the conserved F or W. D genes are given only for firm matches. A row's size may be missing; if present it is once, few, many or a size class.

j_gene,abundance,v_gene,d_gene,CDR3aa,CDR3nt
TRBJ2-7,.,TRBV4-2,.,CASSQNSFYEQYF,TGTGCCAGCAGCCAAAACTCCTTCTACGAGCAGTACTTC
TRBJ1-6,.,TRBV5-1,TRBD1,CASSLTQGTYNSPLHF,TGCGCCAGCAGCTTAACACAGGGGACTTATAATTCACCCCTCCACTTT
TRBJ1-2,once,TRBV6-5,.,CASSRPGTPNYGYTF,TGTGCCAGCAGCCGACCAGGGACTCCTAACTATGGCTACACCTTC
TRBJ1-3,.,TRBV4-1,TRBD1,CASSPGQGATGNTIYF,TGCGCCAGCAGCCCTGGACAGGGGGCGACTGGAAACACCATATATTTT
TRBJ1-3,.,TRBV6-5,.,CASSEEDSGNTIYF,TGTGCCAGCAGTGAGGAGGATTCTGGAAACACCATATATTTT
TRBJ1-4,.,TRBV9,.,CASSVGRRRTNEKLFF,TGTGCCAGCAGCGTAGGTCGGAGGAGGACTAATGAAAAACTGTTTTTT
TRBJ2-3,.,TRBV27,TRBD1,CASRWRLTGGTRGTDTQYF,TGTGCCAGCAGATGGAGGTTAACAGGGGGGACGAGAGGTACAGATACGCAGTATTTT
TRBJ1-5,.,TRBV6-5,TRBD1,CASRPGTGGPQPQHF,TGTGCCAGCAGGCCCGGGACAGGGGGGCCCCAGCCCCAGCATTTT
TRBJ2-1,.,TRBV5-1,.,CASSFFRGSPNEQFF,TGCGCCAGCAGCTTTTTCAGGGGAAGTCCGAATGAGCAGTTCTTC
TRBJ2-5,.,TRBV4-1,TRBD1,CASSQEGGTGYLQTQYF,TGCGCCAGCAGCCAAGAAGGCGGGACAGGCTATTTGCAGACCCAGTACTTC
TRBJ2-1,.,TRBV18,.,CASSPAVGEQFF,TGTGCCAGCTCACCGGCGGTAGGTGAGCAGTTCTTC
TRBJ1-1,.,TRBV6-1,.,CASSEATRGTEAFF,TGTGCCAGCAGTGAAGCGACGAGAGGAACTGAAGCTTTCTTT
TRBJ2-5,.,TRBV6-5,TRBD2,CASSYSPGGETQYF,TGTGCCAGCAGTTACTCGCCGGGGGGGGAGACCCAGTACTTC
TRBJ1-5,.,TRBV6-4,.,CATTGGNQPQHF,TGTGCCACCACCGGGGGCAATCAGCCCCAGCATTTT
TRBJ2-2,.,TRBV2,TRBD1,CASSERDRVTGELFF,TGTGCCAGCAGTGAGCGGGACAGGGTCACCGGGGAGCTGTTTTTT
TRBJ2-6,once,TRBV18,.,CASSPLVLGSGANVLTF,TGTGCCAGCTCACCACTTGTTCTCGGCTCTGGGGCCAACGTCCTGACTTTC
TRBJ1-5,.,TRBV7-9,.,CASSLGTNQPQHF,TGTGCCAGCAGCTTAGGAACAAATCAGCCCCAGCATTTT
TRBJ2-1,.,TRBV5-4,.,CASSPRQDNEQFF,TGTGCCAGCAGCCCGAGACAGGACAATGAGCAGTTCTTC
TRBJ1-5,.,TRBV5-6,.,CASSLAKGNREQPQHF,TGTGCCAGCAGCTTGGCCAAGGGGAATCGAGAACAGCCCCAGCATTTT
TRBJ2-3,.,TRBV14,TRBD1,CASSLQGATDTQYF,TGTGCCAGCAGCCTTCAGGGGGCGACAGATACGCAGTATTTT
TRBJ1-1,.,TRBV30,.,CATHPNTEAFF,TGTGCCACTCACCCGAACACTGAAGCTTTCTTT
TRBJ2-1,.,TRBV6-5,.,CASRGGQSYNEQFF,TGTGCCAGCAGGGGGGGACAGTCCTACAATGAGCAGTTCTTC